A single T cell receptor beta chain is shown here with its context. Its matching antigen is unknown. Trimming removed 0 bases from V and 4 bases from J, with 7 bases in between. The CDR3 totals 13 residues. Germline V CDR1 and CDR2: SGHRS, YFSETQ. The data derive from a study of cytomegalovirus exposure and HLA in healthy donors. The wider study: A later analysis reported the 100 to 150 validation repertoires used the same platform as the 550 to 800 first-cohort repertoires.

Clones were sequenced by immunoSEQ multiplex PCR, and TCRdb holds only the in-frame ones, with some missing. The profile shows around 300,000 clones, 87% of them singletons. Study observations and caveats: High specificity and sensitivity for cytomegalovirus status were reported for the classifier. TCR clusters originating in the first cohort tended to co-occur in the approximately 130 validation repertoires, according to a later analysis. Cytomegalovirus-associated TCR beta chains were listed, numbering approximately 150.

This TCR was sampled from a woman between 25 and 40 years old in good health and CMV-seropositive. The specimen was PBMCs. This sequence joins TRBV5-1 and TRBJ1-1; D remains ambiguous. The CDR3 coding sequence is TGCGCCAGCAGCTTGGCAGCGAGCACTGAAGCTTTCTTT. Amino acid sequence: CASSLAASTEAFF. The variable domain in full, completed from reference TRBV5-1 and TRBJ1-1, reads KAGVTQTPRYLIKTRGQQVTLSCSPISGHRSVSWYQQTPGQGLQFLFEYFSETQRNKGNFPGRFSGRQFSNSRSEMNVSTLELGDSALYLCASSLAASTEAFFGQGTRLTVV.